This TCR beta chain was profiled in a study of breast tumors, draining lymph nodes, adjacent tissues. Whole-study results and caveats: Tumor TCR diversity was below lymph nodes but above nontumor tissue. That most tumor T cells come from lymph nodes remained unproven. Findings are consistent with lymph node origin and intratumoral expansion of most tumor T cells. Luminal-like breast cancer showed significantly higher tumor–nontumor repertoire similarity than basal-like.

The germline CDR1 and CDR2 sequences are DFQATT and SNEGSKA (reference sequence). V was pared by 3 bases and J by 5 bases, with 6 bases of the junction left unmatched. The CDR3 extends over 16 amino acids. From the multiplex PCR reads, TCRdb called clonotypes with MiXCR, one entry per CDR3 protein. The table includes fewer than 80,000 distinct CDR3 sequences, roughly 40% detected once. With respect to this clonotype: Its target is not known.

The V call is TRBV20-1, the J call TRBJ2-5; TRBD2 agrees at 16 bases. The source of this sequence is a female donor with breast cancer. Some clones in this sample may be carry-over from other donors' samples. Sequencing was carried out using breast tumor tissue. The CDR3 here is CSASSSGLAGGETQYF. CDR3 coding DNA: TGCAGTGCTAGCAGCTCGGGACTAGCGGGGGGGGAGACCCAGTACTTC.